The 18 T cell receptor beta chains presented below share a single source sample, sequenced in a study of post-analysis software for immune sequencing data. Unique molecular identifiers tagged the TCR beta cDNA libraries. MiXCR, run by TCRdb on the PCR reads, gives a single entry per CDR3 protein. The data hold over 150,000 distinct CDR3 sequences, with 35% to 40% observed a single time. Here the sequenced sample was blood, taken after autologous hematopoietic stem cell transplantation. The receptors here all came from a girl aged 5-17 years with multiple sclerosis.

This clonotype has just a few counts. The DNA of the CDR3 is TGTGCCAGCAGCTTTCCGGGACTAGCGGTCGAGCAGTTCTTC. Amino acid sequence: CASSFPGLAVEQFF. The chain has TRBV7-9 and TRBJ2-1, with TRBD2 matching 11 bases. The CDR3 sequence is 14 residues long. Germline V gives CDR1 SEHNR, CDR2 FQNEAQ (reference sequence). Trimming at V came to 3 bases and at J to 10 bases, leaving 5 bases not matched to a gene.

This clonotype occurred a few times. This sequence joins TRBV5-5 and TRBJ2-2; D may be TRBD1 or TRBD2 (6 bases each). The CDR3 consists of 15 residues. V lost 3 bases to trimming and J lost 6 bases, with 15 bases between them. The germline V gene encodes CDR1 SGHKS and CDR2 YYEKEE (reference sequence). Here the CDR3 reads CASSSSRGASGELFF. In DNA form, the CDR3 reads TGTGCCAGCAGCTCATCTAGGGGGGCGTCCGGGGAGCTGTTTTTT.

The chain recombines TRBV12-3 or TRBV12-4 with TRBJ1-2, with D possibly being TRBD1 (6 bases). The CDR3 runs to 12 residues. V lost 3 bases to trimming and J lost 8 bases, with 10 bases between them. CDR3 nucleotide sequence: TGTGCCAGCAGTTTGTGGGGGGCCGGCTACACCTTC. Protein sequence: CASSLWGAGYTF.

This chain joins TRBV12-5 and TRBJ2-5; D is unresolved. Trimming stripped 6 bases from V and 6 bases from J, with 14 bases between. CDR1 LGHNT and CDR2 FRNRAP come from the germline V gene. The CDR3 totals 13 residues. CDR3 bases: TGTGCTAGTGGGACCGGAAGTTTAAAGACCCAGTACTTC. It encodes CASGTGSLKTQYF. Full variable domain (outside the CDR3, taken from reference TRBV12-5 and TRBJ2-5): DARVTQTPRHKVTEMGQEVTMRCQPILGHNTVFWYRQTMMQGLELLAYFRNRAPLDDSGMPKDRFSAEMPDATLATLKIQPSEPRDSAVYFCASGTGSLKTQYFGPGTRLLVL.

V gene TRBV4-1 combines with J gene TRBJ2-7; 7 positions agree with TRBD2. Losses at the gene ends were 3 bases for V and 2 bases for J; bases not matched to a gene: 7. Looked up from germline, CDR1 is MGHRA and CDR2 is YSYEKL. The CDR3 extends over 15 amino acids. The CDR3: CASSQAGLSPYEQYF. Here the CDR3 DNA reads TGCGCCAGCAGCCAGGCGGGACTATCTCCCTACGAGCAGTACTTC.

This chain connects TRBV12-3 or TRBV12-4 to TRBJ2-1, with 11 bases aligning to TRBD2. The CDR3 is 19 residues long. J was trimmed by 1 base and V by 4 bases; bases with no gene match: 12. The CDR3 DNA is TGTGCCAGCAGTTCCTTAGCGGGAGGGCCGTCTAGATCCTACAATGAGCAGTTCTTC. It is translated as CASSSLAGGPSRSYNEQFF.

J is TRBJ2-5 and V is TRBV11-2; TRBD2 aligns across 10 bases. Germline CDR1 is SGHAT and CDR2 is FQNNGV. The CDR3 is 17 amino acids. J was trimmed by 4 bases and V by 0 bases; bases with no gene match: 8. In DNA, the CDR3 is TGTGCCAGCAGCTTAGAGATCAGCGGGAGGGCCACAGAGACCCAGTACTTC. It is translated as CASSLEISGRATETQYF.

This clonotype was picked up a small number of times. V gene TRBV6-5 combines with J gene TRBJ2-7; 8 positions match TRBD1. With 4 bases clipped from V and 5 bases from J, the junction kept 10 bases outside the gene matches. CDR1 and CDR2 (germline): MNHEY, SVGAGI. The CDR3 has 15 amino acids. CDR3 region: CASSLGTGFSHEQYF. The CDR3 nucleotides are TGTGCCAGCAGTTTGGGGACAGGTTTTTCCCACGAGCAGTACTTC.

The chain employs TRBV27 and TRBJ2-5; D is unresolved. The CDR3 has 13 residues. Germline V gene sequence: CDR1 MNHEY, CDR2 SMNVEV (reference sequence). Trimming pared 4 bases from V and 2 bases from J, leaving 8 bases between. The CDR3 protein is CASSWDRQETQYF. As DNA, the CDR3 is TGTGCCAGCAGTTGGGATCGGCAAGAGACCCAGTACTTC.

The V and J genes are TRBV15 and TRBJ1-2; D is ambiguous. In germline, CDR1 is LNHNV, CDR2 YYDKDF (reference sequence). This CDR3 is built from 13 residues. The V end lost 3 bases, the J end lost 7 bases, and 12 bases lay between the germline ends. The CDR3 here is CATSRDRASGYTF. CDR3 bases: TGTGCCACCAGCAGGGACCGGGCCTCTGGCTACACCTTC.

This clonotype was detected many times. This chain uses TRBV5-6 with TRBJ1-2; TRBD1 matches 8 bases. Germline CDR1 is SGHDT and CDR2 is YYEEEE. CDR3 length: 15 residues. The V segment lost 4 bases and the J segment 0 bases; nucleotides outside the gene matches: 5. The CDR3 region is CASSRRDRPNYGYTF. CDR3 DNA sequence: TGTGCCAGCAGCAGAAGGGACAGGCCTAACTATGGCTACACCTTC. Using reference TRBV5-6 and TRBJ1-2 for the parts outside the CDR3, the full variable domain is DAGVTQSPTHLIKTRGQQVTLRCSPKSGHDTVSWYQQALGQGPQFIFQYYEEEERQRGNFPDRFSGHQFPNYSSELNVNALLLGDSALYLCASSRRDRPNYGYTFGSGTRLTVV.

In this sample, this clonotype turned up many times. The chain has TRBV5-1 and TRBJ1-1; D is ambiguous. The CDR3 totals 13 residues. Germline V lookup: CDR1 SGHRS, CDR2 YFSETQ. V was pared by 4 bases and J by 8 bases, with 15 bases between. This CDR3 reads CASSPHVGREAFF. For the CDR3, the DNA is TGCGCCAGCAGCCCACATGTGGGCAGGGAAGCTTTCTTT.

This clonotype turned up a few times. J is TRBJ2-1 and V is TRBV28, with 7 positions matching TRBD2. This CDR3 has 15 amino acids. V lost 6 bases and J lost 0; bases outside the gene matches: 5. Looked up from germline, CDR1 is MDHEN and CDR2 is SYDVKM. The CDR3: CASSSLAASYNEQFF. The CDR3 DNA sequence: TGTGCCAGCAGCTCCCTAGCGGCCTCCTACAATGAGCAGTTCTTC. Together with reference TRBV28 and TRBJ2-1, the CDR3 gives the full variable domain: DVKVTQSSRYLVKRTGEKVFLECVQDMDHENMFWYRQDPGLGLRLIYFSYDVKMKEKGDIPEGYSVSREKKERFSLILESASTNQTSMYLCASSSLAASYNEQFFGPGTRLTVL.

This clonotype was seen only a few times. The CDR3 here is CASSQGFSGVSYEQYF. The CDR3 coding sequence is TGTGCCAGCAGCCAAGGCTTTTCGGGAGTCTCCTACGAGCAGTACTTC. This chain joins TRBV14 and TRBJ2-7, with D possibly TRBD2 on 6 matching bases. Trimming stripped 1 base from V and 0 bases from J, with 13 bases between. Germline V gene data show CDR1 as SGHDN and CDR2 as FVKESK. The CDR3 extends over 16 amino acids.

This clonotype came up a few times. CDR3 loop: CASSQDGLEGDPNYGYTF. The CDR3 DNA reads as TGCGCCAGCAGCCAAGACGGTCTGGAAGGGGACCCTAACTATGGCTACACCTTC. V gene TRBV4-3 combines with J gene TRBJ1-2; possible D gene TRBD1, 5 bases. The CDR3 length is 18 residues. CDR1 is LGHNA, CDR2 YSLEER, per germline. V dropped 0 bases and J dropped 0 bases, with 17 bases sitting between them.

This chain connects TRBV7-8 to TRBJ2-7, with TRBD2 matching over 10 bases. J was trimmed by 5 bases and V by 2 bases; bases with no gene match: 9. CDR1 and CDR2 (germline): SGHVS, FQNEAQ. The CDR3 loop spans 16 amino acids. DNA of the CDR3: TGTGCCAGCAGCTTATGGGGGGCTAGCGGGAGTAACGAGCAGTACTTC. Translated: CASSLWGASGSNEQYF.

In its sample, this clonotype was seen a few times. The chain recombines TRBV10-3 with TRBJ2-5; 13 bases line up with TRBD2. The DNA end is more similar to TRBJ2-4, so the J call may be wrong. The CDR3 covers 19 residues. Germline CDR1 reads ENHRY; CDR2 reads SYGVKD. The CDR3 nucleotides are TGTGCCATCAGTGAGTCGGGAGGACTAGCGGGAGCCGGGGGTAACATTCAGTACTTC. Translating gives CAISESGGLAGAGGNIQYF.

The chain has TRBV9 and TRBJ2-3; TRBD2 aligns across 10 bases. The CDR3 spans 15 residues. The V segment lost 0 bases and the J segment 6 bases; nucleotides outside the gene matches: 4. Germline V gives CDR1 SGDLS, CDR2 YYNGEE. CDR3 DNA: TGTGCCAGCAGCGTAGCTAGCGGGAGTGGTGATACGCAGTATTTT. Its translation is CASSVASGSGDTQYF.